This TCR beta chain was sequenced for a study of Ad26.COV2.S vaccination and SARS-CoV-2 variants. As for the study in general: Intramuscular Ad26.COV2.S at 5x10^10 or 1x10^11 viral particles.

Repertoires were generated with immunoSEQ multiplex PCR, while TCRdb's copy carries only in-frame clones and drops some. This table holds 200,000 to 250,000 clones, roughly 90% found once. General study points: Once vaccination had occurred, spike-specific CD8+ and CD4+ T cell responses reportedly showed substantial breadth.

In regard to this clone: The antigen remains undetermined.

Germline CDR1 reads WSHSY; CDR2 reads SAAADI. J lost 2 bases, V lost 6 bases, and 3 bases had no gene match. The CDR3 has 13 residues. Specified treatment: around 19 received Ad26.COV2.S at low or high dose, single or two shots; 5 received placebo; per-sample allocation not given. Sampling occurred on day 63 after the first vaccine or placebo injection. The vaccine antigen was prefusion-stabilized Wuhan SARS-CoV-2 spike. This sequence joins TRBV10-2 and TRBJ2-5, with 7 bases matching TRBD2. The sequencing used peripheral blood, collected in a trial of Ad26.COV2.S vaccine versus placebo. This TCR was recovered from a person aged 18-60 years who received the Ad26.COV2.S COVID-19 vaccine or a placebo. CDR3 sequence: CASSRGEQETQYF. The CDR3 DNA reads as TGCGCCAGCAGCCGGGGGGAGCAAGAGACCCAGTACTTC.